This T cell receptor beta chain comes out of a study of a mutant IDH1 vaccine in newly diagnosed glioma. Study context: Sex among treated patients split about 60% male, around 40% female; mean age was roughly 40 years.

This CDR3 region has 14 residues. Germline-derived CDR1 and CDR2 are KGHSH and LQKENI. Trimming took 3 bases from V and 6 from J, leaving 12 bases between them. TCRdb keeps only in-frame clones here, not all; method: immunoSEQ multiplex PCR. Among fewer than 85,000 clones listed, around four fifths were seen once. Time point noted: week 47, end of study. Each dose of the vaccine consisted of 300 ug of mutant IDH1 20-mer peptide, with topical imiquimod. Note on this clone: What it binds is unknown.

The clonotype originates from a man aged 40-49 years with glioma. This specimen consisted of PBMCs, obtained from a glioma patient whose treatment included an IDH1 peptide vaccine. This rearrangement joins TRBV18 to TRBJ2-1; D unresolved. In DNA, the CDR3 is TGTGCCAGCTCACCGGACGGGCATATCAATGAGCAGTTCTTC. This sequence encodes CASSPDGHINEQFF. Together with reference TRBV18 and TRBJ2-1, the CDR3 gives the full variable domain: NAGVMQNPRHLVRRRGQEARLRCSPMKGHSHVYWYRQLPEEGLKFMVYLQKENIIDESGMPKERFSAEFPKEGPSILRIQQVVRGDSAAYFCASSPDGHINEQFFGPGTRLTVL.